Here is one T cell receptor beta chain with its context. The V end was cut by 3 bases, the J end by 5 bases, with 5 bases between. The CDR3 is 12 residues long. Germline CDR1 is MNHNS and CDR2 is SASEGT. The sample comes from a study of control samples from healthy donors and cancer patients. TCRdb keeps only in-frame clones here, not all; method: immunoSEQ multiplex PCR. The sample records roughly 140,000 clones, approximately 88% being singletons. The sample comprised blood. The origin of this receptor is a man in his thirties or forties in good health. The genes are TRBV6-1 and TRBJ1-5; D gene ambiguous. CDR3 protein: CASSELYQPQHF. The CDR3 region has the DNA TGTGCCAGCAGTGAGTTGTATCAGCCCCAGCATTTT.